The clone carrying this TCR beta chain was detected only a few times. Antigen: not known. This CDR3 spans 15 amino acids. V lost 1 base to trimming and J lost 8 bases, with 14 bases between them. Looked up from germline, CDR1 is LGHNA and CDR2 is YSLEER. Patients with uncontrolled infections, other autoimmune diseases, pregnancy or lactation were excluded. Out of approximately 10 ml of fresh peripheral blood came the PBMCs. The sample belongs to a study of T cells in Graves' hyperthyroidism and ophthalmopathy. RNA transcripts provided the source from which TCR beta CDR3 regions were amplified. The HTBI set primed first-round TCR CDR3 RT-PCR. Each CDR3 protein is one row after TCRdb ran MiXCR on the multiplex PCR reads. This sample has more than 500,000 distinct CDR3 sequences; about 16% occur once, and the top ten carry about 29%. Study-level points and caveats: Blood also held most thyroid clonotypes expanded beyond 0.001. Ophthalmopathy could be told apart from stable hyperthyroidism with a 13 V-J model.

The receptor comes from a woman aged 25-40 years with Graves' ophthalmopathy. The sample consisted of blood. The chain carries TRBV4-3 and TRBJ1-4; D not certain. In nucleotides, the CDR3 is TGCGCCAGCAGCCAAGTCTCAGTGGGAGACGAAAAACTGTTTTTT. This gives the protein CASSQVSVGDEKLFF.